The clone carrying this T cell receptor (beta chain) has a count of ten or more. MiXCR was run by TCRdb on the 5' RACE reads, yielding one entry per CDR3 protein. The sample has 25,000 to 30,000 distinct CDR3 sequences; approximately 6.6% are singletons. The sample belongs to a study of neurological immune-mediated disorders. The CDR3 spans 16 residues. Trimming shortened V by 5 bases and J by 4 bases, and 21 bases separated the two germline ends. Germline values: CDR1 MDHEN, CDR2 SYDVKM. The sample taken for sequencing was PBMCs. The gene calls are TRBV28 and TRBJ2-7, with a tentative D call TRBD1 (6 bases). The clonotype was recovered from a woman aged 45-65 years in good health. The CDR3 loop reads CASSQLSRVQGYEQYF. The CDR3 nucleotides read TGTGCCAGCAGTCAATTAAGCCGGGTACAGGGTTACGAGCAGTACTTC. Based on the CDR3 plus reference TRBV28 and TRBJ2-7, the full variable domain is DVKVTQSSRYLVKRTGEKVFLECVQDMDHENMFWYRQDPGLGLRLIYFSYDVKMKEKGDIPEGYSVSREKKERFSLILESASTNQTSMYLCASSQLSRVQGYEQYFGPGTRLTVT.